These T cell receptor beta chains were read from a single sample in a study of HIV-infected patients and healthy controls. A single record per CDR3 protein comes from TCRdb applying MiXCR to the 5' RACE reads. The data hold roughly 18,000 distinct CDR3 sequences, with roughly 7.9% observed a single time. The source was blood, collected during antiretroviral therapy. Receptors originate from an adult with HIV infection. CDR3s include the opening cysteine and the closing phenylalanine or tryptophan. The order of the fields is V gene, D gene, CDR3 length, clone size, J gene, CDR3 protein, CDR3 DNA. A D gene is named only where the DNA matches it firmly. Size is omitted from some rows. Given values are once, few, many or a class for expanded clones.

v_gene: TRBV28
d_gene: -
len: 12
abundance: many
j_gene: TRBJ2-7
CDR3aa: CASSSTHYEQYF
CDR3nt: TGTGCCAGCAGCTCTACCCACTACGAGCAGTACTTC

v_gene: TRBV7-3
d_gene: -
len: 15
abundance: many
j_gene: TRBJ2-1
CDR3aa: CASSLSRGAGYEQFF
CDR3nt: TGTGCCAGCAGCTTAAGTCGAGGAGCTGGCTATGAGCAGTTCTTC

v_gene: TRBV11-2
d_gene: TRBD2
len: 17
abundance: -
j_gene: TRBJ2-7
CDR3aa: CASSRTGTSGSSYEQYF
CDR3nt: TGTGCCAGCAGCCGTACCGGGACTAGCGGGAGTAGCTACGAGCAGTACTTC

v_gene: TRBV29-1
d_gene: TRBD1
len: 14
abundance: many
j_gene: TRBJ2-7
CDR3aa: CSVLRGTGTNEQYF
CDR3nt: TGCAGCGTTCTTCGCGGGACAGGGACCAACGAGCAGTACTTC

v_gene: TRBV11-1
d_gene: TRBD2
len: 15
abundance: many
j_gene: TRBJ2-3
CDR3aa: CASRLAGEGTDTQYF
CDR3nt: TGTGCCAGCAGGCTAGCGGGAGAGGGCACAGATACGCAGTATTTT

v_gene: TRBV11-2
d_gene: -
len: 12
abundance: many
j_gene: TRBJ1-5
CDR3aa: CASSLAGQPQHF
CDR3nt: TGTGCCAGCAGCTTAGCGGGTCAGCCCCAGCATTTT

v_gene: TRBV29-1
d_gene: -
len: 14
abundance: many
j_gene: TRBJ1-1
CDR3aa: CSVLVKGVRTEAFF
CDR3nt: TGCAGCGTTTTAGTAAAAGGGGTTCGGACTGAAGCTTTCTTT

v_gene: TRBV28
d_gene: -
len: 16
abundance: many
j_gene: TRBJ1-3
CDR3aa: CASTDTWGPSGNTIYF
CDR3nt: TGTGCCAGCACGGATACGTGGGGACCCTCTGGAAACACCATATATTTT

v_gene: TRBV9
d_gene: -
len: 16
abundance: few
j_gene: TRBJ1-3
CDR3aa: CASSASSRGGGNTIYF
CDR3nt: TGTGCCAGCAGCGCCTCATCACGGGGAGGTGGAAACACCATATATTTT

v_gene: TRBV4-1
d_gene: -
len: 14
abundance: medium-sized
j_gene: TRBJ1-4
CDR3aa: CASSQGVANEKLFF
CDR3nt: TGCGCCAGCAGCCAAGGGGTAGCTAATGAAAAACTGTTTTTT

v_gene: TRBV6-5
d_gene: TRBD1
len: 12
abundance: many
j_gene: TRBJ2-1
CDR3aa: CASAGGPNEQFF
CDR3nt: TGTGCCAGCGCAGGGGGCCCCAATGAGCAGTTCTTC

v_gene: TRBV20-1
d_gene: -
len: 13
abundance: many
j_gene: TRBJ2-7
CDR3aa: CSVRGVSFYEQYF
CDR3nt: TGCAGTGTAAGGGGCGTGAGTTTCTACGAGCAGTACTTC

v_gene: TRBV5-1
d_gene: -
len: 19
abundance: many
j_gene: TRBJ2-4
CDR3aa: CASSLVQLTQEIAKNIQYF
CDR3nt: TGCGCCAGCAGCTTGGTCCAACTGACACAAGAAATAGCCAAAAACATTCAGTACTTC

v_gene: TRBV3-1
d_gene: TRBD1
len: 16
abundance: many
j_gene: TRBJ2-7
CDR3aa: CASSQAPGTGIYEQYF
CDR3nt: TGTGCCAGCAGCCAGGCCCCCGGGACAGGAATCTACGAGCAGTACTTC

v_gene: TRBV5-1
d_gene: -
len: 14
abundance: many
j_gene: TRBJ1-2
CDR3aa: CASSSSDANYGYTF
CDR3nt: TGCGCCAGCAGCTCGTCGGACGCTAACTATGGCTACACCTTC

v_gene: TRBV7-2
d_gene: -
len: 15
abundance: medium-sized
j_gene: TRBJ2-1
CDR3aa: CASSPDSSSYNEQFF
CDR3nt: TGTGCCAGCAGCCCCGATAGTAGCTCCTACAATGAGCAGTTCTTC

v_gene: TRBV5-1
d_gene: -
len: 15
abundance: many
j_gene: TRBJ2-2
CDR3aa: CASSTWGRFPGELFF
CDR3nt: TGCGCCAGCAGTACCTGGGGGCGATTTCCCGGGGAGCTGTTTTTT

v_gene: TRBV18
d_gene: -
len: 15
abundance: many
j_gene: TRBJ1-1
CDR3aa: CASSPPGHSNTEAFF
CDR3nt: TGTGCCAGCTCACCTCCCGGACACTCGAACACTGAAGCTTTCTTT

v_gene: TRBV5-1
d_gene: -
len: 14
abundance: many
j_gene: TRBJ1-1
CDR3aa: CASSQAGTSTEAFF
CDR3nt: TGCGCCAGCAGCCAAGCTGGGACAAGCACTGAAGCTTTCTTT

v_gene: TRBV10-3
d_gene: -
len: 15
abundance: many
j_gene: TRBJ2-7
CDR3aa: CAISESMVQTDEQYF
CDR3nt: TGTGCCATCAGTGAGTCGATGGTCCAAACAGACGAGCAGTACTTC

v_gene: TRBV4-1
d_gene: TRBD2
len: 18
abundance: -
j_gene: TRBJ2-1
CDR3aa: CASSQEGASGGQYNEQFF
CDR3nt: TGCGCCAGCAGCCAAGAGGGAGCTAGCGGGGGACAATACAATGAGCAGTTCTTC

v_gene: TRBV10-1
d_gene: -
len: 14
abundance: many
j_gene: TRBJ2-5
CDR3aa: CASSESRGRETQYF
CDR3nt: TGCGCCAGCAGTGAGTCCAGGGGCAGGGAGACCCAGTACTTC

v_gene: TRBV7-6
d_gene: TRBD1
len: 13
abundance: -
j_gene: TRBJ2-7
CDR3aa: CASSVDRAYEQYF
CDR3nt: TGTGCCAGCAGCGTTGACAGGGCCTACGAGCAGTACTTC

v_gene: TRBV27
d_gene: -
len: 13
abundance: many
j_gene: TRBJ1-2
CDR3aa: CASHPRDNYGYTF
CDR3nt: TGTGCCAGCCACCCTAGGGATAACTATGGCTACACCTTC

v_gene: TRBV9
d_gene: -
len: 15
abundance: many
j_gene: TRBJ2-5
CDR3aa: CASSQSPQYQETQYF
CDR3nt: TGTGCCAGCAGCCAGTCCCCACAGTACCAAGAGACCCAGTACTTC

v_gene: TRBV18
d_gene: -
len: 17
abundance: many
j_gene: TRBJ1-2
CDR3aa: CASSPSSGVTPNYGYTF
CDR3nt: TGTGCCAGCTCACCCAGCTCAGGGGTGACCCCTAACTATGGCTACACCTTC

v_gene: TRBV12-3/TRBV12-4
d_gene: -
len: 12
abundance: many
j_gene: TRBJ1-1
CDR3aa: CASSSGLLEAFF
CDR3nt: TGTGCCAGCAGTTCCGGATTATTAGAAGCTTTCTTT

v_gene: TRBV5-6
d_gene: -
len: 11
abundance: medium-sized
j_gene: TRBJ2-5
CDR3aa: CASSSKETQYF
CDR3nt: TGTGCCAGCAGCTCGAAAGAGACCCAGTACTTC

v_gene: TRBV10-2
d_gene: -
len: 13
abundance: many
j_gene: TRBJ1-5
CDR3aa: CASSEMAGEPQHF
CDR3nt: TGCGCCAGCAGTGAGATGGCCGGGGAGCCCCAGCATTTT

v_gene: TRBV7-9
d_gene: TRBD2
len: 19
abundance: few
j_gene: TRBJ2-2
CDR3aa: CASSSLAGDPEWNTGELFF
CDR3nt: TGTGCCAGTTCTTCACTAGCGGGAGACCCGGAGTGGAACACCGGGGAGCTGTTTTTT

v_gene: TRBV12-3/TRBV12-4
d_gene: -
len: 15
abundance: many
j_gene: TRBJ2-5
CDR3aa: CASSLGQGGGETQYF
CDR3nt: TGTGCCAGCAGTTTGGGCCAGGGAGGAGGAGAGACCCAGTACTTC

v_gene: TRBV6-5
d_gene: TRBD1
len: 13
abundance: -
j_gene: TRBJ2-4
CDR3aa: CASSPDRENIQYF
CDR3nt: TGTGCCAGCAGTCCGGACAGGGAAAACATTCAGTACTTC

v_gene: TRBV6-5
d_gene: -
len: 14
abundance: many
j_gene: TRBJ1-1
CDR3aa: CASRQRHGYAEAFF
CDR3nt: TGTGCCAGCAGACAAAGACACGGTTATGCTGAAGCTTTCTTT

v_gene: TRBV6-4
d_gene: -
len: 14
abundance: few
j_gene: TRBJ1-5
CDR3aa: CASPMGRPNQPQHF
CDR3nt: TGTGCCAGCCCAATGGGCCGGCCTAATCAGCCCCAGCATTTT

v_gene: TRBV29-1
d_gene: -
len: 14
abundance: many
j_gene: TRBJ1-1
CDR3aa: CSVIQGSALTEAFF
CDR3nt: TGCAGCGTGATACAGGGATCTGCGCTCACTGAAGCTTTCTTT

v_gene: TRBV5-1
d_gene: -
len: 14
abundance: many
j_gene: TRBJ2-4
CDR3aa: CASSLGDGGDIQYF
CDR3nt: TGCGCCAGCAGCTTGGGGGACGGAGGGGACATTCAGTACTTC

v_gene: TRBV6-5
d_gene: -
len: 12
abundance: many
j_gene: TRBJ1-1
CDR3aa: CASSPGSTEAFF
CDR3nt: TGTGCCAGCAGTCCAGGGAGCACTGAAGCTTTCTTT

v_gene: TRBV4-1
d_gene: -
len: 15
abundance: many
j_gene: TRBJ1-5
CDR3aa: CASSQVGDNNQPQHF
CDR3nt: TGCGCCAGCAGCCAAGTCGGGGACAACAATCAGCCCCAGCATTTT

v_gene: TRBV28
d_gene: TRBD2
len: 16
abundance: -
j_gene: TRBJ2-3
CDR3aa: CASSFSGRIGTDTQYF
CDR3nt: TGTGCCAGCAGTTTTTCCGGGAGGATTGGTACAGATACGCAGTATTTT

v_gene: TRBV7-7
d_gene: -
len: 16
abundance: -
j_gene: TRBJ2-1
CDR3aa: CASSLEGHEAYNEQFF
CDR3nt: TGTGCTAGCAGCTTAGAAGGACATGAAGCCTACAATGAGCAGTTCTTC

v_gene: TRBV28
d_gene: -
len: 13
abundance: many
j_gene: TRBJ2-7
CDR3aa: CASSPTGSYEQYF
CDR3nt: TGTGCCAGCAGTCCGACAGGTTCCTACGAGCAGTACTTC

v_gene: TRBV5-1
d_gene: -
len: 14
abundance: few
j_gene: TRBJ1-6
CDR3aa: CASSLEGMDSPLHF
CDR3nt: TGCGCCAGCAGCTTAGAGGGTATGGATTCACCCCTCCACTTT